This T cell receptor (beta chain) emerged from a study of tissue T cells after allogeneic stem cell transplantation. Study findings and constraints: Across patients, clones rarely overlapped, yet motif clusters were shared tissue-specifically. Alloreactivity or antigen specificity of tissue TCRs was not determined; some clones might be host cells.

Profiling relied on immunoSEQ multiplex PCR, and the TCRdb table lists in-frame clones only, not all of them. The table includes more than 4,000 clones, approximately 47% detected once. The CDR3 totals 13 residues. CDR1 and CDR2 (germline): SGHSN, HYEKVE. With 2 bases clipped from V and 7 bases from J, the junction kept 3 bases outside the gene matches. With respect to this clone: Its antigen is as yet unknown. Here the gene names and germline are mouse. The read ends 1 residue before the CDR3 terminus; that terminus is restored from the germline J gene.

Time point of the sample: mouse harvest day 14 after allogeneic transplant. Each mouse received 10^7 T-cell-depleted marrow cells plus 10^6 splenic CD5+ T cells by tail vein. The sequenced sample consisted of gut tissue. V usage is TRBV12-1 and J usage is TRBJ1-3, with 8 bases lining up with TRBD1. The TCR originated in a female BALB/c mouse given C57BL/6 T cells with graft-versus-host disease after an allogeneic hematopoietic cell transplant. CDR3 region: CASSRTGWNTLYF. CDR3 bases read: TGTGCCAGCTCTCGGACAGGGTGGAATACGCTCTAT.